A single sample gave rise to the 5 T cell receptor beta chains below, sequenced in a study of STAT5B mutations in CD4+ large granular lymphocyte leukemia. Measured with immunoSEQ multiplex PCR; TCRdb has only the in-frame clones, and not every one. The table shows more than 30,000 clones, with about four fifths occurring only once. Sample: CD4+ T cells from blood buffy coats. The receptor set was obtained from a human donor in good health.

The DNA for the CDR3 is TGTGCCAGCAATGGGCTAGGAGGTTACAATGAGCAGTTCTTC. This gives the protein CASNGLGGYNEQFF. This sequence joins TRBV2 and TRBJ2-1; D may be TRBD2 (5 bases). Trimming left V 7 bases short and J 4 bases short, with 14 bases between. The CDR3 covers 14 residues. In germline, CDR1 is SNHLY, CDR2 FYNNEI.

V usage is TRBV6-5 and J usage is TRBJ1-1, with a weak D call TRBD1 (6 bases). Per germline, CDR1 MNHEY and CDR2 SVGAGI. V dropped 2 bases and J dropped 0 bases, with 10 bases sitting between them. The CDR3 covers 15 residues. The CDR3 here is CASSYGTLMNTEAFF. The CDR3 DNA reads TGTGCCAGCAGTTACGGGACACTTATGAACACTGAAGCTTTCTTT.

The chain has TRBV7-2 and TRBJ2-1; 8 bases match TRBD2. The trim removed 1 base at V and 7 bases at J, leaving 3 bases unmatched. The CDR3 length is 14 residues. The germline gives CDR1 SGHTA, CDR2 FQGNSA. CDR3 coding DNA: TGTGCCAGCAGCTTAGGCGGGGGGATTAATGAGCAGTTCTTC. Translating it yields CASSLGGGINEQFF.

V is TRBV28 and J is TRBJ2-1, with D tentatively TRBD1 or TRBD2 (7 bases each). Germline V CDR1 and CDR2: MDHEN, SYDVKM. This CDR3 is built from 14 residues. Trimming shortened V by 6 bases and J by 7 bases, and 16 bases separated the two germline ends. CDR3 residues: CASSPGGVRNEQFF. The CDR3 DNA reads TGTGCCAGCAGCCCAGGGGGGGTTCGGAATGAGCAGTTCTTC.

The chain is built from TRBV18 and TRBJ2-2; no firm D call. CDR1 is KGHSH, CDR2 LQKENI, per germline. The CDR3 contains 18 residues. The germline V and J ends were trimmed by 0 bases and 0 bases, with 14 bases remaining between them. The CDR3 sequence is CASSPPSIGLSNTGELFF. Here the CDR3 DNA reads TGTGCCAGCTCACCACCGTCAATTGGATTATCGAACACCGGGGAGCTGTTTTTT.